This T cell receptor (beta chain) was found in a study of CD8 T cells in ankylosing spondylitis. Findings and limits, study-wide: Ankylosing spondylitis blood appeared to carry a characteristic TCR beta motif of roughly eight highly homologous variants. As reported, disease-linked clones showed significant enrichment in matched ankylosing spondylitis synovial fluid.

Germline CDR1 SGHRS, CDR2 YFSETQ. Trimming stripped 0 bases from V and 7 bases from J, with 11 bases between. The CDR3 sequence is 13 residues long. This clonotype has ten or more counts. Antigen unknown. Researchers built TCR beta libraries using quantitative 5'-RACE with molecular barcodes. TCRdb reprocessed the 5' RACE reads with MiXCR, giving one entry per CDR3 protein. The repertoire has 200,000 or so distinct CDR3 sequences, 10% to 15% of them found once; the top ten carry about 10%. The chain is built from TRBV5-1 and TRBJ2-7; D tentatively reads TRBD1 or TRBD2 (5 bases each). The sequence was collected from a female donor with ankylosing spondylitis or in good health (not recorded which). Sequenced material: blood, either unsorted or a sorted T cell fraction (not recorded which). CDR3 region: CASSLGRAGEQYF. CDR3 sequence (DNA): TGCGCCAGCAGCTTGGGCAGGGCGGGTGAGCAGTACTTC.